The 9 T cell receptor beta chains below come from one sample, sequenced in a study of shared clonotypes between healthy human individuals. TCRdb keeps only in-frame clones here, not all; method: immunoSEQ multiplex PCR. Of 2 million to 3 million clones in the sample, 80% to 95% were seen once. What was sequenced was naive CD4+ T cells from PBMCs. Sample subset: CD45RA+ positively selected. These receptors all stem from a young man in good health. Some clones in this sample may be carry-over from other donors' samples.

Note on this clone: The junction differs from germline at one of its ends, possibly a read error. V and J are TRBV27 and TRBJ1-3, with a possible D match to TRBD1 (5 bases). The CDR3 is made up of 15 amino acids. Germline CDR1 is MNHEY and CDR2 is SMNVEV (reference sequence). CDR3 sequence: CASSLSQGFGDTIYF. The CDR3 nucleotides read TGTGCCAGCAGTTTATCGCAGGGTTTTGGAGACACCATATATTTT.

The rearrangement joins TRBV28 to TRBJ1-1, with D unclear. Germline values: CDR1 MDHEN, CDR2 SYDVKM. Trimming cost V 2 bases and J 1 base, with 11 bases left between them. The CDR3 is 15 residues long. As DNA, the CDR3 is TGTGCCAGCAGTTTAGCCTACCAACAGAACACTGAAGCTTTCTTT. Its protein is CASSLAYQQNTEAFF.

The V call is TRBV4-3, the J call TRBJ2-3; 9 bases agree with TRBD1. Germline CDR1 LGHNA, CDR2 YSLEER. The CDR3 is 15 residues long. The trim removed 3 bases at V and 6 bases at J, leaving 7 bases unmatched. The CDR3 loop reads CASSQTQGARDTQYF. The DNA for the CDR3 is TGCGCCAGCAGCCAGACACAGGGGGCGCGGGATACGCAGTATTTT.

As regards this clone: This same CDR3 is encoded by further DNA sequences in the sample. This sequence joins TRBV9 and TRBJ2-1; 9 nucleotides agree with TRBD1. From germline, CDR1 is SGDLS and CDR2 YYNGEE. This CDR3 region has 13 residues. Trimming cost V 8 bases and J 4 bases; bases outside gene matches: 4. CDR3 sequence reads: CASSGQGYNEQFF. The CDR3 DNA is TGTGCCAGTTCCGGACAGGGGTACAATGAGCAGTTCTTC.

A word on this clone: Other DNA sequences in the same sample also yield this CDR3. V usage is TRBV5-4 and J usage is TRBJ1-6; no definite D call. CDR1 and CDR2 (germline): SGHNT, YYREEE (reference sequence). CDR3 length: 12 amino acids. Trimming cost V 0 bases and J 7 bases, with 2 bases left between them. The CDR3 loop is CASSLVNSPLHF. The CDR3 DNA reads TGTGCCAGCAGCTTGGTAAATTCACCCCTCCACTTT.

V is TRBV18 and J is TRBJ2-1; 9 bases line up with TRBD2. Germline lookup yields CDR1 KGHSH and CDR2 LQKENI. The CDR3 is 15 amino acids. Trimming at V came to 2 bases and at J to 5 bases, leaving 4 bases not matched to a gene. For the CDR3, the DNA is TGTGCCAGCTCACCAGTGGCTAGCGGGAACAATGAGCAGTTCTTC. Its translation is CASSPVASGNNEQFF.

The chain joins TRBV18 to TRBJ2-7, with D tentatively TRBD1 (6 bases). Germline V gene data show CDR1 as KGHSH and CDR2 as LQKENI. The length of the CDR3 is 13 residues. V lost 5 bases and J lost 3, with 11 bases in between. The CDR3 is CASSSQGNYEQYF. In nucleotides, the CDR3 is TGTGCCAGCTCATCCCAGGGGAACTACGAGCAGTACTTC.

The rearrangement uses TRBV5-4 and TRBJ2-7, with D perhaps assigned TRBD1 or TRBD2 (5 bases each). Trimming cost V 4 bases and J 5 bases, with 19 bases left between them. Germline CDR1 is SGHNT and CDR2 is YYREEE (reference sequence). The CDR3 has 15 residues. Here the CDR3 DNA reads TGTGCCAGCAGCGCCTACACCGGGGCCGCCAACGAGCAGTACTTC. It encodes CASSAYTGAANEQYF.

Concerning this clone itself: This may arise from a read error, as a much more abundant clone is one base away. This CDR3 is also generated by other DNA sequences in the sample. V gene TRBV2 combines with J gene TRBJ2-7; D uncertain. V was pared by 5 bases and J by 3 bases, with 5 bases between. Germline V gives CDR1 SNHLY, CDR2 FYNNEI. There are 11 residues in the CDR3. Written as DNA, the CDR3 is TGTGCCAGCAGTCTAAACTACGAGCAGTACTTC. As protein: CASSLNYEQYF. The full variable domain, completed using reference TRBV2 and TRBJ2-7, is EPEVTQTPSHQVTQMGQEVILRCVPISNHLYFYWYRQILGQKVEFLVSFYNNEISEKSEIFDDQFSVERPDGSNFTLKIRSTKLEDSAMYFCASSLNYEQYFGPGTRLTVT.